The 26 T cell receptor beta chains listed next were all sequenced from one sample in a study of shared clonotypes between healthy human individuals. Assay: immunoSEQ multiplex PCR; the TCRdb copy retains only in-frame clones and omits some. Here the sample spans over 850,000 clones, approximately 80% being singletons. The sample was memory CD4+ T cells from PBMCs. Subset indicated: CD45RA-negative fraction. The receptors derive from a man aged 18 to 29 in good health. Some clones in this sample may be carry-over from other donors' samples.

The rearrangement links TRBV7-3 to TRBJ2-6, with a possible D match to TRBD1 (6 bases). Trimming removed 4 bases at V and 9 bases at J, with 31 bases between. Germline V gives CDR1 SGHTA, CDR2 FQGTGA. This CDR3 is 20 amino acids long. Here the CDR3 reads CASSSPPQGPSPISGNVLTF. CDR3 nucleotide sequence: TGTGCCAGCAGCTCCCCTCCACAGGGACCCAGCCCCATTAGTGGCAACGTCCTGACTTTC.

The V gene is TRBV7-8, the J gene TRBJ2-2; TRBD1 aligns across 12 bases. This CDR3 is built from 17 residues. V was pared by 1 base and J by 7 bases, with 7 bases of the junction left unmatched. Germline lookup yields CDR1 SGHVS and CDR2 FQNEAQ. The CDR3 is CASSLVSGQGAGGELFF. The CDR3, as DNA: TGTGCCAGCAGCTTAGTATCGGGACAGGGGGCGGGCGGGGAGCTGTTTTTT.

In its sample, this clone was seen a few times. This sequence joins TRBV4-1 and TRBJ2-1, with D possibly being TRBD2 (5 bases). The CDR3 is made up of 16 amino acids. Germline CDR1 MGHRA, CDR2 YSYEKL. Trimming cost V 0 bases and J 3 bases, with 12 bases left between them. Written as DNA, the CDR3 is TGCGCCAGCAGCCAAGAAAATGTAGGGAGCTACAATGAGCAGTTCTTC. This codes for CASSQENVGSYNEQFF.

This rearrangement joins TRBV9 to TRBJ1-1, with 9 positions matching TRBD1. V lost 6 bases and J lost 4; bases outside the gene matches: 10. Germline V gene data show CDR1 as SGDLS and CDR2 as YYNGEE. The CDR3 has 15 residues. The CDR3 loop reads CASNRGGQGGTEAFF. CDR3 sequence (DNA): TGTGCCAGCAATCGCGGGGGACAGGGCGGCACTGAAGCTTTCTTT.

This clone turned up a few times. The V call is TRBV6-1, the J call TRBJ1-1, with D unclear. This CDR3 has 13 amino acids. The germline V gene encodes CDR1 MNHNS and CDR2 SASEGT. The CDR3 DNA reads as TGTGCGAGTAGGCGGGAGATGAACACTGAAGCTTTCTTT. This encodes CASRREMNTEAFF.

The chain uses TRBV6-6 and TRBJ2-7; D is unclear. Germline CDR1 is MNHNY and CDR2 is SVGAGI (reference sequence). Trimming pared 2 bases from V and 3 bases from J, leaving 17 bases between. CDR3 length equals 16 residues. CDR3 amino acids: CASSYLFDVGYYEQYF. The CDR3 DNA reads TGTGCCAGCAGTTACCTCTTTGACGTGGGCTACTACGAGCAGTACTTC.

This rearrangement joins TRBV6-5 to TRBJ2-3; 9 nucleotides line up with TRBD1. Germline CDR1 reads MNHEY; CDR2 reads SVGAGI. J lost 8 bases, V lost 6 bases, and 12 bases had no gene match. The CDR3 extends over 15 amino acids. CDR3 sequence: CASSEPGQGRGTQYF. The CDR3 DNA reads TGTGCCAGCAGCGAACCGGGACAGGGTCGGGGTACGCAGTATTTT.

The chain has TRBV19 and TRBJ2-7; D may be TRBD1 (6 bases). Germline V gene sequence: CDR1 LNHDA, CDR2 SQIVND (reference sequence). The ends were cut back, 4 bases at V and 2 bases at J, with 15 bases in the middle. The length of the CDR3 is 15 residues. The CDR3 here is CASSTQGPGTYEQYF. In DNA form, the CDR3 reads TGTGCCAGTAGTACTCAGGGGCCGGGCACCTACGAGCAGTACTTC.

This chain connects TRBV10-1 to TRBJ2-3; D unresolved. The length of the CDR3 is 14 residues. Trimming cost V 2 bases and J 10 bases, with 16 bases left between them. CDR1 and CDR2 (germline): WNHNN, SYGVQD (reference sequence). CDR3: CASSENGMDSSQYF. As DNA, the CDR3 is TGCGCCAGCAGTGAGAACGGCATGGATTCGTCGCAGTATTTT.

The chain has TRBV15 and TRBJ2-7; the match to TRBD2 covers 11 bases. With V trimmed by 5 bases and J by 5 bases, 20 bases remained unmatched. Germline CDR1 and CDR2: LNHNV and YYDKDF (reference sequence). This CDR3 contains 19 residues. CDR3 DNA sequence: TGTGCCACCAGCGGAAAGGGGAATAGCGGGAGGGCGTTTGGAGACGAGCAGTACTTC. This translates into CATSGKGNSGRAFGDEQYF.

The gene calls are TRBV6-5 and TRBJ2-6; D is unresolved. V dropped 7 bases and J dropped 3 bases, with 10 bases sitting between them. In germline, CDR1 is MNHEY, CDR2 SVGAGI. This CDR3 has 14 amino acids. The CDR3 protein is CASKVRFGANVLTF. CDR3 nucleotide sequence: TGTGCCAGCAAGGTTCGTTTTGGGGCCAACGTCCTGACTTTC.

The V gene is TRBV30, the J gene TRBJ1-1; D not certain. The germline V and J ends were trimmed by 2 bases and 2 bases, with 9 bases remaining between them. Germline V gives CDR1 GTSNPN, CDR2 SVGIG (reference sequence). The CDR3 consists of 13 residues. The CDR3 nucleotides read TGTGCCTGGAGTAGGGAGCTCAACACTGAAGCTTTCTTT. Its protein product is CAWSRELNTEAFF.

The V and J genes are TRBV27 and TRBJ1-5; D is unclear. This CDR3 is built from 10 residues. The V end lost 4 bases, the J end lost 9 bases, and 4 bases lay between the germline ends. Germline V gives CDR1 MNHEY, CDR2 SMNVEV (reference sequence). CDR3 residues: CASSWMPQHF. The CDR3 region has the DNA TGTGCCAGCAGTTGGATGCCCCAGCATTTT.

This sequence joins TRBV28 and TRBJ2-4; weak D call: TRBD2 (6 bases). CDR1 is MDHEN, CDR2 SYDVKM, per germline. The ends were cut back, 3 bases at V and 7 bases at J, with 16 bases in the middle. The CDR3 is 15 residues long. CDR3 protein: CASSFPRQGGNIQYF. CDR3 nucleotides: TGTGCCAGCAGTTTCCCCAGGCAGGGAGGTAACATTCAGTACTTC.

V gene TRBV7-9 combines with J gene TRBJ2-2; 12 bases match TRBD1. This CDR3 contains 15 residues. Germline V gene data show CDR1 as SEHNR and CDR2 as FQNEAQ (reference sequence). V lost 5 bases to trimming and J lost 7 bases; unmatched junction nucleotides: 5. The CDR3: CASSRDRGQDGELFF. The CDR3, as DNA: TGTGCCAGCAGCCGGGACAGGGGGCAGGACGGGGAGCTGTTTTTT.

This clone was found a few times. This chain joins TRBV7-2 and TRBJ2-5, with 7 positions matching TRBD1. Per the germline V gene, CDR1 is SGHTA and CDR2 is FQGNSA. This CDR3 spans 15 amino acids. The ends lost 3 bases at V and 0 bases at J; junction bases unmatched: 4. The CDR3: CASSFLQGYQETQYF. CDR3 DNA: TGTGCCAGCAGCTTCCTACAGGGGTACCAAGAGACCCAGTACTTC.

Ten or more counts support this clone. The chain is built from TRBV29-1 and TRBJ2-5; D assignment may be TRBD1 or TRBD2 (6 bases each). The germline V gene has CDR1 SQVTM and CDR2 ANQGSEA. This CDR3 region has 10 residues. This CDR3 is CTGGGETQYF. The DNA for the CDR3 is TGCACCGGGGGCGGTGAGACCCAGTACTTC.

The chain carries TRBV2 and TRBJ1-4; D is possibly TRBD1 (5 bases). The CDR3 has 12 residues. CDR1 and CDR2 (germline): SNHLY, FYNNEI. V was shortened by 5 bases and J by 8 bases, with 9 bases between the two germline ends. CDR3 DNA sequence: TGTGCCAGCAGTCCCGACAGCGAAAAACTGTTTTTT. As protein: CASSPDSEKLFF.

The chain has TRBV28 and TRBJ2-1; tentatively, D is TRBD1 (5 bases). V gave up 3 bases and J gave up 7 bases, with 25 bases separating them. The CDR3 is made up of 18 amino acids. The germline V gene has CDR1 MDHEN and CDR2 SYDVKM. CDR3: CASSFRVRKRGRINEQFF. Written as DNA, the CDR3 is TGTGCCAGCAGTTTTAGGGTGAGGAAAAGGGGCCGGATAAATGAGCAGTTCTTC. Together with reference TRBV28 and TRBJ2-1, the CDR3 gives the full variable domain: DVKVTQSSRYLVKRTGEKVFLECVQDMDHENMFWYRQDPGLGLRLIYFSYDVKMKEKGDIPEGYSVSREKKERFSLILESASTNQTSMYLCASSFRVRKRGRINEQFFGPGTRLTVL.

J is TRBJ2-5 and V is TRBV5-4; unclear D gene. This CDR3 has 13 amino acids. In germline, CDR1 is SGHNT, CDR2 YYREEE (reference sequence). Trimming left V 3 bases short and J 1 base short, with 7 bases between. The CDR3, as DNA: TGTGCCAGCAGCTCTCGCTTCCAAGAGACCCAGTACTTC. Its translation: CASSSRFQETQYF.

The V gene is TRBV28, the J gene TRBJ1-4, with a weak D call TRBD1 (6 bases). Trimming left V 5 bases short and J 2 bases short, with 18 bases between. CDR3 length: 17 amino acids. The germline V gene encodes CDR1 MDHEN and CDR2 SYDVKM. DNA for the CDR3: TGTGCCAGCAGTCCCCTCCGGGGGGGCAAGACTAATGAAAAACTGTTTTTT. Protein: CASSPLRGGKTNEKLFF.

The chain joins TRBV5-1 to TRBJ2-3; TRBD1 might be the D (5 bases). The CDR3 totals 13 residues. Trimming left V 5 bases short and J 6 bases short, with 13 bases between. Germline values: CDR1 SGHRS, CDR2 YFSETQ. CDR3: CASRGQGSDTQYF. As DNA, the CDR3 is TGCGCCAGCAGAGGGCAGGGCAGTGATACGCAGTATTTT. The full variable domain, its missing parts supplied by reference TRBV5-1 and TRBJ2-3, is KAGVTQTPRYLIKTRGQQVTLSCSPISGHRSVSWYQQTPGQGLQFLFEYFSETQRNKGNFPGRFSGRQFSNSRSEMNVSTLELGDSALYLCASRGQGSDTQYFGPGTRLTVL.

The rearrangement links TRBV18 to TRBJ2-7, with a tentative D call TRBD2 (5 bases). Germline loops: CDR1 KGHSH, CDR2 LQKENI. V was trimmed by 0 bases and J by 7 bases, leaving 16 bases between them. The CDR3 covers 15 residues. In DNA, the CDR3 is TGTGCCAGCTCACCACCCCTTGGAGGAGCTAGTGAGCAGTACTTC. Amino acids: CASSPPLGGASEQYF.

The CDR3 region has the DNA TGCGCCAGCTGGACAGGGATCTCTAGCACAGATACGCAGTATTTT. Translating it yields CASWTGISSTDTQYF. The chain is built from TRBV5-1 and TRBJ2-3; 8 bases align to TRBD1. From germline, CDR1 is SGHRS and CDR2 YFSETQ. The CDR3 sequence is 15 residues long. V trimming: 7 bases; J trimming: 0 bases; junction bases outside the gene matches: 7.

The gene calls are TRBV4-2 and TRBJ2-3; 7 bases match TRBD1. This CDR3 comprises 15 residues. Germline CDR1 and CDR2: LGHNA and YNFKEQ. V shed 4 bases, J shed 3 bases, and the junction held 7 bases outside the gene matches. Here the CDR3 reads CASSRRQGPTDTQYF. CDR3 nucleotide sequence: TGTGCCAGCAGCCGCCGACAGGGACCTACAGATACGCAGTATTTT.

The rearrangement joins TRBV5-4 to TRBJ1-3, with a tentative D call TRBD1 (5 bases). Trimming took 6 bases from V and 1 from J, leaving 11 bases between them. Germline CDR1 and CDR2: SGHNT and YYREEE (reference sequence). The CDR3 extends over 14 amino acids. The CDR3 nucleotides read TGTGCCAGCACCTCCGGGGGATCTGGAAACACCATATATTTT. As protein: CASTSGGSGNTIYF.